These 21 T cell receptor beta chains came from one sample sequenced in a study of cytomegalovirus exposure and HLA in healthy donors. The method was immunoSEQ multiplex PCR; TCRdb's version includes in-frame clones alone and lacks a portion of them. The sample records 250,000 to 350,000 clones, roughly 90% being singletons. The sample comprised PBMCs. The receptors were gathered from a woman aged 18-29 years in good health and CMV-seronegative.

This chain connects TRBV5-6 to TRBJ2-5, with 14 bases aligning to TRBD2. After removal of 5 bases from V and 4 bases from J, the junction contained 4 bases not matched to a gene. The CDR3 extends over 15 amino acids. Germline CDR1 and CDR2: SGHDT and YYEEEE. The CDR3 spells CASSSGLAGGETQYF. CDR3 DNA sequence: TGTGCCAGCAGTTCAGGACTAGCGGGAGGAGAGACCCAGTACTTC.

The chain links TRBV29-1 to TRBJ1-4; D not resolved. This CDR3 has 11 amino acids. The germline gives CDR1 SQVTM, CDR2 ANQGSEA. The V end lost 7 bases, the J end lost 5 bases, and 8 bases lay between the germline ends. As DNA, the CDR3 is TGCAGCGCAACTACAAATGAAAAACTGTTTTTT. Its translation is CSATTNEKLFF.

The chain has TRBV28 and TRBJ1-2; 11 bases agree with TRBD1. The CDR3 contains 14 residues. Trimming cost V 0 bases and J 10 bases; bases outside gene matches: 4. Germline lookup yields CDR1 MDHEN and CDR2 SYDVKM. CDR3 bases: TGTGCCAGCAGTTTATGGGACAGGGGGCCGGACTACACCTTC. It yields the protein CASSLWDRGPDYTF.

This chain links TRBV9 with TRBJ1-2; D uncertain. Germline CDR1 reads SGDLS; CDR2 reads YYNGEE. V dropped 0 bases and J dropped 1 base, with 10 bases sitting between them. The CDR3 is 15 amino acids. The chain's CDR3 is CASSVASSGNYGYTF. The CDR3 nucleotides read TGTGCCAGCAGCGTAGCCTCATCGGGTAACTATGGCTACACCTTC. Using reference TRBV9 and TRBJ1-2 for the parts outside the CDR3, the full variable domain is DSGVTQTPKHLITATGQRVTLRCSPRSGDLSVYWYQQSLDQGLQFLIQYYNGEERAKGNILERFSAQQFPDLHSELNLSSLELGDSALYFCASSVASSGNYGYTFGSGTRLTVV.

The chain combines TRBV4-3 with TRBJ2-7, with 10 bases lining up with TRBD2. The junction had 16 bases not matched to a gene; V was cut back by 0 bases and J by 5 bases. Germline CDR1 LGHNA, CDR2 YSLEER. The CDR3 length is 19 residues. CDR3 amino acids: CASSQDSGVLSGGADEQYF. In nucleotides, the CDR3 is TGCGCCAGCAGCCAAGATAGCGGGGTGTTGAGCGGGGGGGCGGACGAGCAGTACTTC.

This clone was counted between two and nine times. The chain employs TRBV7-9 and TRBJ2-5, with D possibly being TRBD2 (6 bases). CDR3 size: 15 residues. CDR1 SEHNR and CDR2 FQNEAQ come from the germline V gene (reference sequence). V lost 5 bases, J lost 2 bases, and 15 bases lay in between. CDR3 nucleotides: TGTGCCAGCAGCCTAGGAGGGACTGTTCAAGAGACCCAGTACTTC. Translated, it gives CASSLGGTVQETQYF. Full variable domain (rest looked up from reference TRBV7-9 and TRBJ2-5): DTGVSQNPRHKITKRGQNVTFRCDPISEHNRLYWYRQTLGQGPEFLTYFQNEAQLEKSRLLSDRFSAERPKGSFSTLEIQRTEQGDSAMYLCASSLGGTVQETQYFGPGTRLLVL.

The DNA for the CDR3 is TGTGCCTGGAGTTTGGGCGGCGGGGATAATGAGCAGTTCTTC. This translates into CAWSLGGGDNEQFF. V usage is TRBV30 and J usage is TRBJ2-1; D may be TRBD2 (6 bases). There are 14 residues in the CDR3. Trimming removed 2 bases at V and 7 bases at J, with 15 bases between. Germline CDR1 is GTSNPN and CDR2 is SVGIG (reference sequence). Full variable domain (remainder filled in from reference TRBV30 and TRBJ2-1): SQTIHQWPATLVQPVGSPLSLECTVEGTSNPNLYWYRQAAGRGLQLLFYSVGIGQISSEVPQNLSASRPQDRQFILSSKKLLLSDSGFYLCAWSLGGGDNEQFFGPGTRLTVL.

The count of this clone is one. V is TRBV29-1 and J is TRBJ1-4; D remains unclear. Germline CDR1 SQVTM, CDR2 ANQGSEA. Between the trimmed V and J ends, which lost 5 bases and 4 bases, there was a span of 8 bases. This CDR3 contains 12 residues. The CDR3 DNA sequence: TGCAGCGTTCGGGTGTTTAATGAAAAACTGTTTTTT. Translated, it gives CSVRVFNEKLFF.

The CDR3 protein is CASTLTGESGQPQHF. CDR3 nucleotide sequence: TGTGCCAGCACCTTGACAGGGGAGTCCGGTCAGCCCCAGCATTTT. The chain joins TRBV9 to TRBJ1-5; 8 nucleotides line up with TRBD1. This CDR3 is 15 amino acids long. Germline CDR1 SGDLS, CDR2 YYNGEE. V lost 6 bases to trimming and J lost 6 bases; unmatched junction nucleotides: 11. The full variable domain, rest sourced from reference TRBV9 and TRBJ1-5, is DSGVTQTPKHLITATGQRVTLRCSPRSGDLSVYWYQQSLDQGLQFLIQYYNGEERAKGNILERFSAQQFPDLHSELNLSSLELGDSALYFCASTLTGESGQPQHFGDGTRLSIL.

The rearrangement joins TRBV5-8 to TRBJ2-7; no clear D. Trimming took off 0 bases at V and 4 bases at J, with 5 bases between the two ends. In germline, CDR1 is SGHTS, CDR2 YDEGEE. The CDR3 sequence is 12 residues long. This CDR3 reads CASSLEEYEQYF. Written as DNA, the CDR3 is TGTGCCAGCAGCTTGGAAGAGTACGAGCAGTACTTC.

This clone appeared a single time. The chain employs TRBV6-1 and TRBJ2-1; TRBD1 is a possible D gene (6 bases). Trimming removed 2 bases from V and 4 bases from J, with 12 bases in between. CDR3 length equals 15 residues. Germline CDR1 MNHNS, CDR2 SASEGT. The CDR3 DNA reads TGTGCCAGCAGTGAAAGTCGAGGACAGTACAATGAGCAGTTCTTC. This codes for CASSESRGQYNEQFF.

The chain combines TRBV13 with TRBJ1-5, with D tentatively TRBD1 (5 bases). This CDR3 contains 14 residues. V gave up 2 bases and J gave up 4 bases, with 9 bases separating them. In germline, CDR1 is PRHDT, CDR2 FYEKMQ (reference sequence). Here the CDR3 reads CASSLRQGNQPQHF. The CDR3 DNA reads TGTGCCAGCAGCTTACGGCAGGGTAATCAGCCCCAGCATTTT.

This chain links TRBV7-9 with TRBJ2-1; D is possibly TRBD2 (5 bases). V dropped 7 bases and J dropped 1 base, with 17 bases sitting between them. The CDR3 extends over 16 amino acids. Per the germline V gene, CDR1 is SEHNR and CDR2 is FQNEAQ (reference sequence). The CDR3 DNA follows: TGTGCCAGCAACTTCTTTGAGCGGACTTCCTACAATGAGCAGTTCTTC. As protein: CASNFFERTSYNEQFF.

The chain employs TRBV9 and TRBJ2-5; maybe TRBD1 (6 bases). V lost 3 bases and J lost 2, with 17 bases in between. Germline V gene lookup returns CDR1 SGDLS and CDR2 YYNGEE. This CDR3 is built from 16 residues. CDR3 residues: CASSGSPGHLQETQYF. CDR3 nucleotide sequence: TGTGCCAGCAGCGGCTCTCCGGGACACCTACAAGAGACCCAGTACTTC.

The V gene is TRBV5-6, the J gene TRBJ2-2; TRBD2 matches 7 bases. The CDR3 consists of 14 residues. The J segment lost 8 bases and the V segment lost 7 bases, leaving 11 bases of the junction unmatched. Germline lookup yields CDR1 SGHDT and CDR2 YYEEEE. The CDR3 reads CASRDSGWRGELFF. CDR3 bases: TGTGCCAGCCGAGATAGCGGGTGGAGGGGGGAGCTGTTTTTT.

Comment on this clone: Other nucleotide sequences from this sample produce the same CDR3. The chain recombines TRBV11-2 with TRBJ2-3; D uncertain. The ends were cut back, 5 bases at V and 2 bases at J, with 2 bases in the middle. Germline lookup yields CDR1 SGHAT and CDR2 FQNNGV. The CDR3 sequence is 11 residues long. The CDR3 region is CASSHTDTQYF. As DNA, the CDR3 is TGTGCCAGCAGCCACACAGATACGCAGTATTTT.

The V gene is TRBV28, the J gene TRBJ2-7; 7 nucleotides align to TRBD2. CDR1 and CDR2 (germline): MDHEN, SYDVKM. V shed 6 bases, J shed 5 bases, and the junction held 13 bases outside the gene matches. The CDR3 length is 15 residues. DNA of the CDR3: TGTGCCAGCAGCCCCGGGACTACGCCTTGGGACGAGCAGTACTTC. Protein sequence: CASSPGTTPWDEQYF.

The J gene is TRBJ1-2, the V gene TRBV11-2, with TRBD1 identical over 7 bases. With V trimmed by 4 bases and J by 4 bases, 9 bases remained unmatched. CDR1 SGHAT and CDR2 FQNNGV come from the germline V gene. This CDR3 comprises 15 residues. The CDR3 DNA reads TGTGCCAGCAGCTCATATACAGGGGCAGCCTATGGCTACACCTTC. Its translation is CASSSYTGAAYGYTF.

The chain employs TRBV29-1 and TRBJ1-1; the match to TRBD1 covers 7 bases. The CDR3 covers 11 residues. CDR1 and CDR2 from the germline V gene are SQVTM and ANQGSEA. J was trimmed by 8 bases and V by 6 bases; bases with no gene match: 6. This chain's CDR3 is CSVRGFAEAFF. The CDR3 DNA reads as TGCAGCGTCAGGGGGTTTGCGGAAGCTTTCTTT. The whole variable domain, remainder taken from reference TRBV29-1 and TRBJ1-1, is SAVISQKPSRDICQRGTSLTIQCQVDSQVTMMFWYRQQPGQSLTLIATANQGSEATYESGFVIDKFPISRPNLTFSTLTVSNMSPEDSSIYLCSVRGFAEAFFGQGTRLTVV.

The chain couples TRBV11-3 to TRBJ2-5; TRBD2 matches at 16 bases. This CDR3 is 19 amino acids long. J was trimmed by 1 base and V by 4 bases; bases with no gene match: 9. CDR1 is SGHNT, CDR2 YENEEA, per germline. This CDR3 is CASSSGLAGGPGGQETQYF. The CDR3, as DNA: TGTGCCAGCAGCTCGGGACTAGCGGGAGGGCCGGGGGGCCAAGAGACCCAGTACTTC.

The rearrangement links TRBV21-1 to TRBJ1-2. TRBV21-1 is recorded as a pseudogene. The CDR3 consists of 13 residues. The chain's CDR3 is CASSGPVGGGYTF. Here the CDR3 DNA reads TGTGCCAGCAGCGGACCGGTCGGAGGCGGCTACACCTTC.